The text below deals with one TCR beta chain. The authors carried out high-throughput sequencing of TCR beta. They applied it to CD8+ and CD4+ T cells obtained from blood. With random hexamers, reverse transcription was performed on about 0.5 to 1 ug of RNA. immunoSEQ multiplex PCR amplified TCR beta CDR3 across 54 Vbeta, 13 Jbeta. TCRdb independently ran MiXCR on the immunoSEQ multiplex PCR reads; one entry per CDR3 protein. The table shows roughly 190,000 distinct CDR3 sequences, with approximately 96% occurring only once. Trimming left V 5 bases short and J 8 bases short, with 10 bases between. Germline V gene sequence: CDR1 SNHLY, CDR2 FYNNEI. The CDR3 contains 12 residues. The sample originates from a study of CD8 T cells in Susac syndrome.

The chain combines TRBV2 with TRBJ2-4, with D tentatively TRBD2 (6 bases). The TCR sequence derives from a human donor with Susac syndrome. The sample taken for sequencing was CD4+ T cells from PBMCs. DNA of the CDR3: TGTGCCAGCAGTTGGACGGGGGACATTCAGTACTTC. This codes for CASSWTGDIQYF.